This T cell receptor (beta chain) was identified in a study of blood T cell repertoires in COVID-19. Study details: Sites in the United States, Italy and Spain provided acute and convalescent COVID-19 samples.

TCRdb's table, derived via immunoSEQ multiplex PCR, lists solely in-frame clones and lacks some. The sample yields about 180,000 clones, about 85% seen once. The CDR3 has 18 amino acids. Germline CDR1 reads LGHDT; CDR2 reads YNNKEL (reference sequence). The V gene end was trimmed by 1 base and the J gene end by 8 bases; junction bases not matched to a gene: 14. The clonotype comes from a woman aged 45 to 65 with COVID-19, enrolled during active disease. This rearrangement joins TRBV3-1 (or the pseudogene TRBV3-2) to TRBJ2-1; 10 bases map to TRBD2. Sequencing input: peripheral blood. As DNA, the CDR3 is TGTGCCAGCAGCCAAGTGTATCATAGCGGGGGGACCCGGGATGAGCAGTTCTTC. This sequence encodes CASSQVYHSGGTRDEQFF.